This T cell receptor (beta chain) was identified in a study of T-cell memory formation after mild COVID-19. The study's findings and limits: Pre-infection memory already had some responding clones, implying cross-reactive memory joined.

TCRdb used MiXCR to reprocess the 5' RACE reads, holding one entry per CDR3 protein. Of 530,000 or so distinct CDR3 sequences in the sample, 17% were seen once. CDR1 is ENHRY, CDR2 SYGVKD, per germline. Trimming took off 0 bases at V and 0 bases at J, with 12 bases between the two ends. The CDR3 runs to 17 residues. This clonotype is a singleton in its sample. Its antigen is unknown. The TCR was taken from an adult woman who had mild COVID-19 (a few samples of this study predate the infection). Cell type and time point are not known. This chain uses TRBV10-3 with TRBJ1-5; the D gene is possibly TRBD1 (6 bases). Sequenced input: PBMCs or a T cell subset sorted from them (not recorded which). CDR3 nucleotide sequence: TGTGCCATCAGTGAGTCGAGAGGGGGAACTAGCAATCAGCCCCAGCATTTT. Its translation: CAISESRGGTSNQPQHF.